The sequence of this T cell receptor beta chain was determined in a study of shared clonotypes between healthy human individuals. Naive CD8 isolation took CD45RO-negative cells positively selected for CCR7 and excluded terminally differentiated effector memory CD45RA+ cells. V shed 5 bases, J shed 6 bases, and the junction held 6 bases outside the gene matches. The CDR3 is 14 residues long. CDR1 and CDR2 (germline): GTSNPN, SVGIG (reference sequence). Here immunoSEQ multiplex PCR was the method, and the copy in TCRdb shows in-frame clones only, minus some. Counted here are about 2 million clones, about 95% occurring once; the ten biggest clones make up roughly 1%.

This clonotype was obtained from a man younger than 35 in good health. The chain couples TRBV30 to TRBJ2-2, with 10 bases fitting TRBD1. Sequencing input: naive CD8+ T cells sorted from blood. CDR3 sequence (DNA): TGTGCCTGGGGGACAGGGGCTCAGGCCGGGGAGCTGTTTTTT. Amino acid sequence: CAWGTGAQAGELFF.